This T cell receptor beta chain is from a study of blood T cell repertoires in COVID-19. Study in general: Samples taken during acute and convalescent COVID-19 were collected in the United States, Italy and Spain.

Assay used: immunoSEQ multiplex PCR; TCRdb lists only in-frame clones, some missing. The data show roughly 250,000 clones, 80% to 85% seen once. Trimming at V came to 2 bases and at J to 9 bases, leaving 12 bases not matched to a gene. CDR3 size: 17 residues. Per the germline V gene, CDR1 is LGHNA and CDR2 is YNFKEQ. This sequence originates from a person aged 65 to 85 with COVID-19, enrolled during active disease. The V and J genes are TRBV4-2 and TRBJ2-1, with 11 bases aligning to TRBD2. The sample was peripheral blood. The CDR3 sequence: CASSQLAGTSGRGEQFF. CDR3 sequence (DNA): TGTGCCAGCAGCCAACTCGCCGGGACTAGCGGTAGGGGTGAGCAGTTCTTC.